This T cell receptor (beta chain) is drawn from a study of CD8+ T cells in alopecia areata. The treatment here: oral pan-JAK inhibitor, 5-10 mg twice daily. Concerning this clone itself: Its target is not known.

The sequencing template was cDNA reverse transcribed from extracted RNA. Here immunoSEQ multiplex PCR was the method, and the copy in TCRdb shows in-frame clones only, minus some. This table holds around 190,000 clones, around 66% found once. The CDR3 length is 15 residues. With V trimmed by 4 bases and J by 6 bases, 8 bases remained unmatched. CDR1 and CDR2 from the germline V gene are SGHVS and FNYEAQ. Study-level results: Expanded CD8+ clones among the top 100, and scalp clonality, were significantly decreased by tofacitinib. Clonality was higher in lesional than normal scalp, especially in alopecia totalis/universalis.

This sequence originates from a human donor with alopecia areata. The input for sequencing was CD4+ T cells sorted from blood, taken at week 4, from a patient treated with tofacitinib. This chain uses TRBV7-6 with TRBJ2-2, with TRBD2 matching 7 bases. This CDR3 reads CASSYPRGDPGELFF. For the CDR3, the DNA is TGTGCCAGCAGCTATCCCCGGGGGGATCCCGGGGAGCTGTTTTTT.